The T cell receptor beta chain under discussion was sequenced for a study of early T cells in non-severe SARS-CoV-2 infection. Turning to the study itself: Sequenced material consisted of bulk RNA (from unsorted whole blood), and chains were unpaired. General study results and limits: Anti-spike CD8 responses were favored in VDJdb matching, and private and CD4 specificities were missed.

The trim removed 5 bases at V and 4 bases at J, leaving 5 bases unmatched. This CDR3 spans 14 amino acids. The germline V gene has CDR1 SGHNT and CDR2 YYREEE (reference sequence). There are many counts of this clonotype. Its antigen remains unknown. The TCR library protocol attached unique molecular identifiers to the individual cDNA molecules. TCRdb used MiXCR to reprocess the 5' RACE reads, holding one entry per CDR3 protein. The sample has about 98,000 distinct CDR3 sequences, 11% seen once. Sequencing was performed on whole blood. The sequence was obtained from an adult who was a healthcare worker with PCR-confirmed SARS-CoV-2 infection or an uninfected control (not recorded which). The chain is built from TRBV5-4 and TRBJ1-1; 10 bases are a match to TRBD1. The DNA of the CDR3 is TGTGCCAGCAGTCCCGGACAGGGGGGCACTGAAGCTTTCTTT. Its translation is CASSPGQGGTEAFF.